The clone carrying this TCR beta chain was picked up a small number of times. Its antigen remains unidentified. Between the trimmed V and J ends, which lost 7 bases and 2 bases, there was a span of 14 bases. Germline assignment: CDR1 GTSNPN and CDR2 SVGIG (reference sequence). The CDR3 loop spans 13 amino acids. Vbeta (60) and Jbeta (13) primers were used in the PCR. The table came from immunoSEQ multiplex PCR; TCRdb's copy has only in-frame clones and leaves some out. The sample records about 120,000 clones, 65% to 80% being singletons. This sample is part of a study of cytomegalovirus exposure and HLA in healthy donors. Study overall: Falling in the Caucasian-associated ancestry cluster were about 82% of 398 genotyped donors.

The study's findings and limits: Later analysis identified 16,951 TCR beta sequences associated with HLA alleles, using a false discovery rate threshold of 0.05.

V gene TRBV30 combines with J gene TRBJ1-2, with a tentative D call TRBD1 (6 bases). The TCR sequence derives from a human donor in good health. Material for sequencing was PBMCs. The CDR3 DNA is TGTGCCTCCAGCCCACAGGGCAACTATGGCTACACCTTC. It encodes CASSPQGNYGYTF.